The 24 T cell receptor beta chains in this list originate from one sample, sequenced in a study of long-term antiretroviral therapy in people with HIV. It was version v3.0 of the immunoSEQ assay that was run at survey level. Sequencing was performed with immunoSEQ multiplex PCR; in TCRdb, only in-frame clones are kept and a portion is missing. This sample has about 11,000 clones, with about 80% found just once. The sample in question was unsorted PBMCs, obtained at the start of antiretroviral therapy, before treatment. The receptors come from a man aged 30 to 39 with HIV.

There are a few counts of this clone. In nucleotides, the CDR3 is TGTGCCAGCAGCTCCGCGAACACCGGGGAGCTGTTTTTT. Protein product: CASSSANTGELFF. The rearrangement joins TRBV5-4 to TRBJ2-2; D is unclear. Trimming shortened V by 3 bases and J by 0 bases, and 3 bases separated the two germline ends. Germline CDR1 SGHNT, CDR2 YYREEE (reference sequence). The CDR3 is 13 amino acids.

This clone turned up a few times. V is TRBV18 and J is TRBJ2-3, with 7 bases fitting TRBD1. Unmatched junction bases numbered 6, after V lost 5 bases and J lost 1 base. The CDR3 contains 15 residues. The germline V gene encodes CDR1 KGHSH and CDR2 LQKENI. In nucleotides, the CDR3 is TGTGCCAGCTCAAAGGGGGCTACAGGCACAGATACGCAGTATTTT. It codes for CASSKGATGTDTQYF.

CDR3: CASSLQGQNSPLHF. The CDR3 coding sequence is TGTGCCAGTAGCCTCCAAGGGCAAAATTCACCCCTCCACTTT. The chain recombines TRBV19 with TRBJ1-6; D not certain. The CDR3 spans 14 residues. Germline V gene sequence: CDR1 LNHDA, CDR2 SQIVND (reference sequence). The V gene lost 6 bases and the J gene lost 7 bases, with 13 bases spanning the gap.

The rearrangement links TRBV14 to TRBJ2-7; TRBD1 or TRBD2 may be the D gene (5 bases each). V was cut by 4 bases and J by 7 bases, with 14 bases left in between. The CDR3 length is 13 residues. Germline V gives CDR1 SGHDN, CDR2 FVKESK. For the CDR3, the DNA is TGTGCCAGCAGCCTTGGACGGGGCTGGGAGCAGTACTTC. Encoded protein: CASSLGRGWEQYF.

The rearrangement uses TRBV5-8 and TRBJ2-2; 9 bases are shared with TRBD1. There are 16 residues in the CDR3. J lost 1 base, V lost 4 bases, and 5 bases had no gene match. The V gene's germline CDR1 is SGHTS and CDR2 YDEGEE. The CDR3 is CASSRGGQGNTGELFF. The CDR3 region has the DNA TGTGCCAGCAGCCGCGGGGGACAGGGGAACACCGGGGAGCTGTTTTTT.

This clone has a single count. The genes are TRBV7-4 and TRBJ1-2, with 9 bases lining up with TRBD1. The CDR3 sequence is 17 residues long. The J segment lost 6 bases and the V segment lost 5 bases, leaving 16 bases of the junction unmatched. CDR1 SGHVT and CDR2 SQSDAQ come from the germline V gene. Here the CDR3 reads CASSRPGQGMRVDGYTF. CDR3 nucleotide sequence: TGTGCCAGCAGCAGACCGGGACAGGGAATGAGGGTGGATGGCTACACCTTC.

In its sample, this clone ranks as large (0.1 to 1%). This chain connects TRBV15 to TRBJ2-7; D is unresolved. CDR1 LNHNV and CDR2 YYDKDF come from the germline V gene (reference sequence). The CDR3 is 13 amino acids. V shed 5 bases and J shed 3 bases, with 11 bases lying between them. The CDR3 region has the DNA TGTGCCACCAGCGCTCGCCAGGACTACGAGCAGTACTTC. It encodes CATSARQDYEQYF.

The chain joins TRBV21-1 to TRBJ2-7. TRBV21-1 is tagged as a pseudogene. The CDR3 has 17 amino acids. As DNA, the CDR3 is TGTGCCAGCACCACCAGACCTCCCGAGACGAGGGGCTACGAGCAGTACTTC. This encodes CASTTRPPETRGYEQYF.

The rearrangement uses TRBV29-1 and TRBJ2-5, with D perhaps matching TRBD2 (6 bases). V lost 7 bases, J lost 4 bases, and 16 bases lay in between. Germline V lookup: CDR1 SQVTM, CDR2 ANQGSEA. The CDR3 extends over 13 amino acids. The CDR3 is CSGAGSSSETQYF. CDR3 sequence (DNA): TGCAGCGGGGCGGGGTCCTCATCAGAGACCCAGTACTTC.

Within the sample, this clone is large. V is TRBV21-1 and J is TRBJ2-1. TRBV21-1 is a pseudogene. The CDR3 spans 20 residues. The CDR3 protein is CASSKGIIFVVYNSYNEQFF. In DNA, the CDR3 is TGTGCCAGCAGCAAGGGAATTATTTTTGTGGTGTACAACTCCTACAATGAGCAGTTCTTC.

The J gene is TRBJ2-5, the V gene TRBV11-2, with no clear D. The germline CDR1 and CDR2 sequences are SGHAT and FQNNGV. The CDR3 loop spans 11 amino acids. Between the trimmed V and J ends, which lost 3 bases and 9 bases, there was a span of 8 bases. The CDR3 bases are TGTGCCAGCAGCTTGCTAGGATCCCAGTACTTC. Translated, it gives CASSLLGSQYF.

The gene calls are TRBV10-1 and TRBJ1-5; D unclear. There are 13 residues in the CDR3. Trimming cost V 4 bases and J 5 bases, with 9 bases left between them. Per the germline V gene, CDR1 is WNHNN and CDR2 is SYGVQD (reference sequence). The CDR3 loop is CASSVGRDQPQHF. In nucleotides, the CDR3 is TGCGCCAGCAGTGTAGGCCGGGATCAGCCCCAGCATTTT.

The chain is built from TRBV2 and TRBJ2-3; TRBD2 matches at 8 bases. Germline V gives CDR1 SNHLY, CDR2 FYNNEI. V gave up 4 bases and J gave up 0 bases; unmatched junction bases: 9. This CDR3 has 17 amino acids. The CDR3 DNA is TGTGCCAGCAGTGTTCGAAAGCGGGAGACTAGCACAGATACGCAGTATTTT. Translation gives CASSVRKRETSTDTQYF.

The V call is TRBV19, the J call TRBJ2-5, with D perhaps assigned TRBD1 or TRBD2 (5 bases each). The CDR3 sequence is 13 residues long. V lost 1 base to trimming and J lost 3 bases, with 6 bases between them. The germline gives CDR1 LNHDA, CDR2 SQIVND (reference sequence). The CDR3 loop is CASSIVGEETQYF. CDR3 in DNA: TGTGCCAGTAGTATAGTGGGGGAAGAGACCCAGTACTTC.

The chain couples TRBV12-5 to TRBJ2-1, with D perhaps matching TRBD1 or TRBD2 (5 bases each). Per the germline V gene, CDR1 is LGHNT and CDR2 is FRNRAP. Trimming stripped 7 bases from V and 2 bases from J, with 15 bases between. The CDR3 runs 15 residues. CDR3 amino acids: CASVPSGTAYNEQFF. CDR3 coding DNA: TGTGCTAGTGTTCCTTCCGGGACGGCCTACAATGAGCAGTTCTTC.

The CDR3 protein is CASSHGDNRGSYGYTF. CDR3 bases: TGCGCCAGCAGCCACGGCGATAATAGGGGGAGCTATGGCTACACCTTC. The gene calls are TRBV4-1 and TRBJ1-2, with D perhaps TRBD1 (6 bases). CDR1 and CDR2 (germline): MGHRA, YSYEKL. V was pared by 3 bases and J by 4 bases, with 18 bases between. The CDR3 has 16 residues.

Within the sample, this clone is large (0.1 to 1%). The chain recombines TRBV27 with TRBJ2-1; perhaps TRBD1 as D (6 bases). Trimming took off 6 bases at V and 5 bases at J, with 14 bases between the two ends. In germline, CDR1 is MNHEY, CDR2 SMNVEV (reference sequence). This CDR3 region has 14 residues. The CDR3 is CASRTGQWDNEQFF. The CDR3 DNA sequence: TGTGCCAGCAGAACGGGACAATGGGACAATGAGCAGTTCTTC.

The chain links TRBV6-5 to TRBJ2-1; no clear D gene. Germline CDR1 reads MNHEY; CDR2 reads SVGAGI. This CDR3 region has 15 residues. V lost 2 bases to trimming and J lost 3 bases, with 11 bases between them. The DNA for the CDR3 is TGTGCCAGCAGTTACCGAGGAAACCTCTACAATGAGCAGTTCTTC. This sequence encodes CASSYRGNLYNEQFF.

The chain employs TRBV2 and TRBJ2-3; 9 bases are shared with TRBD2. The CDR3 spans 16 residues. Germline CDR1 is SNHLY and CDR2 is FYNNEI. The V gene end was trimmed by 5 bases and the J gene end by 2 bases; junction bases not matched to a gene: 8. The CDR3, as DNA: TGTGCCAGCAGTAATCTCCTAGCGGGGATCACAGATACGCAGTATTTT. Its translation is CASSNLLAGITDTQYF. The full variable domain, completed using reference TRBV2 and TRBJ2-3, is EPEVTQTPSHQVTQMGQEVILRCVPISNHLYFYWYRQILGQKVEFLVSFYNNEISEKSEIFDDQFSVERPDGSNFTLKIRSTKLEDSAMYFCASSNLLAGITDTQYFGPGTRLTVL.

This chain connects TRBV28 to TRBJ1-2; D may be TRBD1 (5 bases). Germline-derived CDR1 and CDR2 are MDHEN and SYDVKM. Between the trimmed V and J ends, which lost 7 bases and 10 bases, there was a span of 16 bases. This CDR3 contains 12 residues. CDR3 protein: CASNVKGIPYTF. The CDR3 nucleotides are TGTGCCAGCAACGTTAAGGGGATCCCCTACACCTTC.

This rearrangement joins TRBV18 to TRBJ1-1; weak D call: TRBD1 (5 bases). Germline values: CDR1 KGHSH, CDR2 LQKENI. This CDR3 is 13 amino acids long. V was pared by 7 bases and J by 1 base, with 10 bases between. CDR3 amino acids: CASLGRRNTEAFF. The CDR3 region has the DNA TGTGCCAGCTTGGGACGAAGGAACACTGAAGCTTTCTTT.

In its sample, this clone was seen a few times. The V gene is TRBV11-2, the J gene TRBJ1-3, with D unclear. Per the germline V gene, CDR1 is SGHAT and CDR2 is FQNNGV. The CDR3 runs 13 residues. The V end was cut by 3 bases, the J end by 7 bases, with 10 bases between. The CDR3 sequence: CASSLGPGNTIYF. The CDR3 DNA is TGTGCCAGCAGCTTGGGCCCGGGGAACACCATATATTTT.

The chain employs TRBV7-9 and TRBJ2-2; 8 positions match TRBD1. The CDR3 totals 17 residues. The J segment lost 7 bases and the V segment lost 7 bases, leaving 17 bases of the junction unmatched. The V gene's germline CDR1 is SEHNR and CDR2 FQNEAQ (reference sequence). This CDR3 is CASTLPLDRDLGGELFF. The CDR3, as DNA: TGTGCCAGCACCCTCCCGTTGGACAGGGATTTGGGCGGGGAGCTGTTTTTT.

V is TRBV7-2 and J is TRBJ2-7, with TRBD1 matching over 7 bases. CDR1 SGHTA and CDR2 FQGNSA come from the germline V gene. This CDR3 has 15 residues. The J segment lost 0 bases and the V segment lost 5 bases, leaving 7 bases of the junction unmatched. The CDR3 reads CASSLTGRGSYEQYF. In DNA form, the CDR3 reads TGTGCCAGCAGCCTGACAGGGAGAGGCTCCTACGAGCAGTACTTC.